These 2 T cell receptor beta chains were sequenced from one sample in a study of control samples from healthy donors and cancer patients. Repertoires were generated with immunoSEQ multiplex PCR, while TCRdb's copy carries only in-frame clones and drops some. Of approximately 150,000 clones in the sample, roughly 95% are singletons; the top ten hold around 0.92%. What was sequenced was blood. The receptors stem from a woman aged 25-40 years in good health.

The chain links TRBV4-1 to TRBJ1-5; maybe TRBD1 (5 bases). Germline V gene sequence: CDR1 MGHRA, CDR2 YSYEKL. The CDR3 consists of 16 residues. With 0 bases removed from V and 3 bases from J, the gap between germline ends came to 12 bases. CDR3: CASSQDFRQHNQPQHF. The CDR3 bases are TGCGCCAGCAGCCAAGATTTCCGACAGCACAATCAGCCCCAGCATTTT.

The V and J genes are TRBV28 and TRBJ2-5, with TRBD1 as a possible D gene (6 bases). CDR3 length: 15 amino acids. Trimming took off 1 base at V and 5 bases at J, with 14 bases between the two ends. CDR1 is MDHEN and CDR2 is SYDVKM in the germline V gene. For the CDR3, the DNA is TGTGCCAGCAGTTTATTGGGGGCCCAAAAGGAGACCCAGTACTTC. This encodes CASSLLGAQKETQYF.